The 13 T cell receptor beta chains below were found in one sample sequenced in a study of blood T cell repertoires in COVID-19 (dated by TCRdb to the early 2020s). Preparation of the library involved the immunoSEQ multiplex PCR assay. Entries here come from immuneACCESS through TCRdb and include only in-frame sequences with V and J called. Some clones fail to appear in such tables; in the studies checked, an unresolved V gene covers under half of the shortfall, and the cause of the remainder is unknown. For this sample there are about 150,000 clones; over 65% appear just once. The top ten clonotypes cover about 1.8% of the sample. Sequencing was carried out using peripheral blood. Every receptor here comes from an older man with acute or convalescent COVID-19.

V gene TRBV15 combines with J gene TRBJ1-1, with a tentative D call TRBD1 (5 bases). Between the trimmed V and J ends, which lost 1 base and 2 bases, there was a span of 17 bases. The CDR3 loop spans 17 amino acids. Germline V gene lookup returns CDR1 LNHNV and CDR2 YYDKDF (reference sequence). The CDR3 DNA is TGTGCCACCAGCAGAGCCCAGGGACTCCAGCGTAACACTGAAGCTTTCTTT. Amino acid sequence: CATSRAQGLQRNTEAFF. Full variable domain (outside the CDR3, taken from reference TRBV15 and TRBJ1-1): DAMVIQNPRYQVTQFGKPVTLSCSQTLNHNVMYWYQQKSSQAPKLLFHYYDKDFNNEADTPDNFQSRRPNTSFCFLDIRSPGLGDTAMYLCATSRAQGLQRNTEAFFGQGTRLTVV.

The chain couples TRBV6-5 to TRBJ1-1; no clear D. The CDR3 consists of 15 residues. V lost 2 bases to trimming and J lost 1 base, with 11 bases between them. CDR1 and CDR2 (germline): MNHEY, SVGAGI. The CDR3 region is CASSYGGFTNTEAFF. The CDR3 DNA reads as TGTGCCAGCAGTTACGGCGGCTTTACGAACACTGAAGCTTTCTTT.

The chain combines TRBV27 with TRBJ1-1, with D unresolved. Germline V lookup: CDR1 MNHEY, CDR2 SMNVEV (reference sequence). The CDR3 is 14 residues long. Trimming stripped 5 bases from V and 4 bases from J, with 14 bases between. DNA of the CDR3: TGTGCCAGCAGTCCCAGAGGGTTGGGCACTGAAGCTTTCTTT. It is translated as CASSPRGLGTEAFF.

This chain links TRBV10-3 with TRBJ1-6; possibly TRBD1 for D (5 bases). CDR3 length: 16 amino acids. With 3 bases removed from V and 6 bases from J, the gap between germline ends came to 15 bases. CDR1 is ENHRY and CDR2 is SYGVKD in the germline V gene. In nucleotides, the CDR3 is TGTGCCATCAGTGACCAAACAAGGGGTTCTAATTCACCCCTCCACTTT. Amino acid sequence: CAISDQTRGSNSPLHF.

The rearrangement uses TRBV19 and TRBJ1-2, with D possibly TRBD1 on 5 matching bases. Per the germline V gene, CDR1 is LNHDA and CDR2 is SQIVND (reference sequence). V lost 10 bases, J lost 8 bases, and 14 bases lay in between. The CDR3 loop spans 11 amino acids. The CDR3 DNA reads TGTGCCACCCAAGTGGGGGGAGGCTACACCTTC. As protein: CATQVGGGYTF.

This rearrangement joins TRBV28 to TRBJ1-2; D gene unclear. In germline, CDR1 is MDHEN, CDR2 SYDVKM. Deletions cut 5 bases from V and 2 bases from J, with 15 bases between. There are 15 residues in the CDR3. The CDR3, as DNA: TGTGCCAGCAGTATCGACACCAGGCAGAACTATGGCTACACCTTC. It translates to CASSIDTRQNYGYTF.

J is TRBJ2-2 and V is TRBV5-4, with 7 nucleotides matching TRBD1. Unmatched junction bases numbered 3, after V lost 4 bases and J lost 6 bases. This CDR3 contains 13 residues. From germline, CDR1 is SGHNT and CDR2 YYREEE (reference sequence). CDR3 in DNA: TGTGCCAGCAGCCTAGGGGGCGCCGGGGAGCTGTTTTTT. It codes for CASSLGGAGELFF. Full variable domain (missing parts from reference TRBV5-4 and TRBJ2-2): ETGVTQSPTHLIKTRGQQVTLRCSSQSGHNTVSWYQQALGQGPQFIFQYYREEENGRGNFPPRFSGLQFPNYSSELNVNALELDDSALYLCASSLGGAGELFFGEGSRLTVL.

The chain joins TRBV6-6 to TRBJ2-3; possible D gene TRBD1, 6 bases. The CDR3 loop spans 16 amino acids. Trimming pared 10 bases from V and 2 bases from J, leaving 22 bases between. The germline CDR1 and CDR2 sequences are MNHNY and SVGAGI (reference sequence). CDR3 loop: CATANRVRLNTDTQYF. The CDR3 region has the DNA TGTGCCACAGCGAACAGGGTTCGATTGAACACAGATACGCAGTATTTT.

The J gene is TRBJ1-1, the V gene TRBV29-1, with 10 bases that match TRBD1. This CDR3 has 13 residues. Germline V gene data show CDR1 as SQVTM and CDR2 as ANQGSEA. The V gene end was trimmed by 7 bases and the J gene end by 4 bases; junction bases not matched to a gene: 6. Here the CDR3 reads CSANGQGGTEAFF. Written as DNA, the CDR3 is TGCAGCGCCAACGGACAGGGGGGCACTGAAGCTTTCTTT.

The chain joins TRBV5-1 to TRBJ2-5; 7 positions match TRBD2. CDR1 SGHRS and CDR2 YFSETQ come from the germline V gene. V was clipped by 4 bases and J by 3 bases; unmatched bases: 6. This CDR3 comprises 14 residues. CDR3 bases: TGCGCCAGCAGCCCACGGGCGGGGGAAGAGACCCAGTACTTC. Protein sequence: CASSPRAGEETQYF. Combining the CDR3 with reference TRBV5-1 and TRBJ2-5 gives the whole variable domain KAGVTQTPRYLIKTRGQQVTLSCSPISGHRSVSWYQQTPGQGLQFLFEYFSETQRNKGNFPGRFSGRQFSNSRSEMNVSTLELGDSALYLCASSPRAGEETQYFGPGTRLLVL.

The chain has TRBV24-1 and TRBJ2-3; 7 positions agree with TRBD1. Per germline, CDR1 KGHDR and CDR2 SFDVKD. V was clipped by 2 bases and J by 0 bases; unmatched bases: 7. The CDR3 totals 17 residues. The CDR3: CATSDYRDSLSTDTQYF. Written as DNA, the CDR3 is TGTGCCACCAGTGATTATCGGGACAGCCTTAGCACAGATACGCAGTATTTT.

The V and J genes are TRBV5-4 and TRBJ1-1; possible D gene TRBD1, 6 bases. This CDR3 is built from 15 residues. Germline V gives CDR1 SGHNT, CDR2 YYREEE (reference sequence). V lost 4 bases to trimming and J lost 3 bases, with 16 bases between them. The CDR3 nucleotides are TGTGCCAGCAGCCACAGGGTCTTAGGTGACACTGAAGCTTTCTTT. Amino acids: CASSHRVLGDTEAFF.

The CDR3 nucleotides are TGTGCCAGCAGCGTGCTGGGACAGGCGGCCGGGGAGCTGTTTTTT. This translates into CASSVLGQAAGELFF. The rearrangement joins TRBV9 to TRBJ2-2; 8 bases match TRBD1. CDR3 length: 15 amino acids. Germline V CDR1 and CDR2: SGDLS, YYNGEE. V shed 2 bases, J shed 6 bases, and the junction held 6 bases outside the gene matches.